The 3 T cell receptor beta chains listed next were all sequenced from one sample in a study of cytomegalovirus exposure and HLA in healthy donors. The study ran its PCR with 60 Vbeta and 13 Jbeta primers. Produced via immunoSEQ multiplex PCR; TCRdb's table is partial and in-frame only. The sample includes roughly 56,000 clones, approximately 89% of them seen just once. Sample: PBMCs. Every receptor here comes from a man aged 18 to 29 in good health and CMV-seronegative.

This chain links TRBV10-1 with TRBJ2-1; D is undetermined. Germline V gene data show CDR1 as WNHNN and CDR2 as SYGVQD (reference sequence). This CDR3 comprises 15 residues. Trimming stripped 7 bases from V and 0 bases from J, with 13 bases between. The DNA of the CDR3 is TGCGCCAGCAACGAACAGAAGAGCTCCTACAATGAGCAGTTCTTC. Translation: CASNEQKSSYNEQFF.

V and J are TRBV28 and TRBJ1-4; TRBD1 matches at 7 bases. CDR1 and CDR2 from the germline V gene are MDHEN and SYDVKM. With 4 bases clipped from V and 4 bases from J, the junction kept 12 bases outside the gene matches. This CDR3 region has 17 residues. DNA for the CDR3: TGTGCCAGCAGTTCTGCGGGAGGACAGGAGTTTAATGAAAAACTGTTTTTT. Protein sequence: CASSSAGGQEFNEKLFF.

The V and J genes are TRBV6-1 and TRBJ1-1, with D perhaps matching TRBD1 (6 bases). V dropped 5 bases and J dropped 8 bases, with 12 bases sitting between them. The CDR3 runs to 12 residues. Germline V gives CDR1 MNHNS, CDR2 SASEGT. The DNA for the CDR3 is TGTGCCAGCAGTCGACAGGTAATGGAAGCTTTCTTT. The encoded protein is CASSRQVMEAFF.